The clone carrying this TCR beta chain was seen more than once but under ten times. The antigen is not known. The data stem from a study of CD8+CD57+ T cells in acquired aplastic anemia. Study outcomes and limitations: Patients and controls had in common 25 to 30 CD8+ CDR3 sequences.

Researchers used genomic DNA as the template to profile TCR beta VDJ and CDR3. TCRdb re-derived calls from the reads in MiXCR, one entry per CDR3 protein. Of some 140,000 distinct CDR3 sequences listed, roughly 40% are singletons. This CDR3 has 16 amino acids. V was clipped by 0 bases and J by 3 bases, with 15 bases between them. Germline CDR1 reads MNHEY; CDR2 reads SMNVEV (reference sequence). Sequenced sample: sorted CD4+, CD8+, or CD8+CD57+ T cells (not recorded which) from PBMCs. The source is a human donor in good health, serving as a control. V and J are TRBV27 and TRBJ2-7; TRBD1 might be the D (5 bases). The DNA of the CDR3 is TGTGCCAGCAGTTTATCGAGCTCCGACAGAGGCTACGAGCAGTACTTC. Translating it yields CASSLSSSDRGYEQYF.